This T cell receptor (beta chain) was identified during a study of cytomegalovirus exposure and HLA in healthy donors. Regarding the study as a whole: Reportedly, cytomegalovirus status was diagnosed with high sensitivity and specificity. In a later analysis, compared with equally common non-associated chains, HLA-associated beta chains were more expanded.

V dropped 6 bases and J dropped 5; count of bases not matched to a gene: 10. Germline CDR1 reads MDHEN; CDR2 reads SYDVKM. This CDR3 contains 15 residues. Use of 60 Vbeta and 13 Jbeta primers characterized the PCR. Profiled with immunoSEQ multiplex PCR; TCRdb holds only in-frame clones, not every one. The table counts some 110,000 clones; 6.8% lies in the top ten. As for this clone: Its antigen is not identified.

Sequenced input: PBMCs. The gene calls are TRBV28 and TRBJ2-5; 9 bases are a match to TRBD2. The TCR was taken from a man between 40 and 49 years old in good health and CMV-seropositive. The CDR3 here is CASSVAGARRETQYF. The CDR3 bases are TGTGCCAGCAGCGTAGCGGGAGCAAGGCGGGAGACCCAGTACTTC.